A selection of T cell receptor beta chains follows, all from one sample in a study of PD-1 blockade in classical Hodgkin lymphoma. Method: immunoSEQ multiplex PCR; TCRdb's copy keeps in-frame clones and lacks some. The table has some 35,000 clones, 90% seen once. Sequenced here: CD4+ T cells from blood, sampled at baseline. These receptors all stem from a human donor with classical Hodgkin lymphoma. Both conserved end residues are part of each CDR3. A D gene is named only where the DNA matches it firmly. Where a row states a size, it is once, few, many or the class of an expanded clone; other rows omit it.

j_call v_call clone_size d_call cdr3_nt cdr3_aa
TRBJ2-6 TRBV28 - - TGTGCCAGCAGTCCCCTCCAGGGTCGGTCTGGGGCCAACGTCCTGACTTTC CASSPLQGRSGANVLTF
TRBJ1-5 TRBV5-5 - - TGTGCCAGCAGCTTGCGGGTCGTGCAACTACGCAATCAGCCCCAGCATTTT CASSLRVVQLRNQPQHF
TRBJ1-2 TRBV5-1 - - TGCGCCAGCAGCTTGGCCGACCGGGACTCCTATGGCTACACCTTC CASSLADRDSYGYTF
TRBJ2-5 TRBV18 - - TGTGCCAGCTCACCGGCGGGCCAAGAGACCCAGTACTTC CASSPAGQETQYF
TRBJ2-1 TRBV11-2 - - TGTGCCAGCAGCTTAGCCGGGCCCCAGTTCTTC CASSLAGPQFF
TRBJ1-2 TRBV4-1 - - TGCGCCAGCAGCCAAGATCGGGTAGCGGGAGGCTACACCTTC CASSQDRVAGGYTF
TRBJ2-5 TRBV5-4 - TRBD2 TGTGCCAGCAGCGCCTCTAGCGGGAGAATGATCCGGGGTGAGACCCAGTACTTC CASSASSGRMIRGETQYF
TRBJ2-1 TRBV7-8 once TRBD2 TGTGCCAGCAGCCACCGGGGCTGGCGGGAGCGCAATGAGCAGTTCTTC CASSHRGWRERNEQFF
TRBJ1-4 TRBV5-5 - - TGTGCCAGCAGCTTGGGGGGCACGACTAATGAAAAACTGTTTTTT CASSLGGTTNEKLFF
TRBJ2-5 TRBV6-6 - - TGTGCCAGCAGTTACTCCCAAGGGGCGGAGACCCAGTACTTC CASSYSQGAETQYF
TRBJ2-3 TRBV10-2 - - TGCGCCAGCAGTGAAGATTGTGTATGTGGCGGTAGCACAGATACGCAGTATTTT CASSEDCVCGGSTDTQYF
TRBJ2-1 TRBV28 - TRBD1 TGTGCCAGCAGAGGGGGGACAGGGTACAATGAGCAGTTCTTC CASRGGTGYNEQFF
TRBJ2-4 TRBV1 - - TGCACCAGCAGCCAAGTTTGTCTAGCGGGAGGACTAGCCAAAAACATTCAGTACTTC CTSSQVCLAGGLAKNIQYF
TRBJ1-2 TRBV6-1 - - TGTGCCAGCAGCCGGGACCGCCGAAAGTATGGCTACACCTTC CASSRDRRKYGYTF
TRBJ2-3 TRBV5-1 - TRBD2 TGCGCCAGCAGTATGTTCGGGGCGGGAGGGATCACAGATACGCAGTATTTT CASSMFGAGGITDTQYF
TRBJ2-7 TRBV6-5 - - TGTGCCAGCAGTTACTCTCCCGCTAGGGGCTACGAGCAGTACTTC CASSYSPARGYEQYF
TRBJ2-5 TRBV2 - TRBD1 TGTGCCAGCACGCTTGACAGGGCCGAGGAGACCCAGTACTTC CASTLDRAEETQYF
TRBJ2-7 TRBV6-5 - - TGTGCCAGCAGTTATTTGTTGGGGAGCTACGAGCAGTACTTC CASSYLLGSYEQYF
TRBJ2-6 TRBV18 once TRBD2 TGTGCCAGCTCACCGTTGGGACTAGCGGGTCGCGCGACCTCTGGGGCCAACGTCCTGACTTTC CASSPLGLAGRATSGANVLTF
TRBJ2-7 TRBV2 - - TGTGCCAGCAGTGAAAATTATCTCGAGCAGTACTTC CASSENYLEQYF
TRBJ1-4 TRBV6-5 once - TGTGCCAGCAGCCCCGCTGTGGGGCAGAATGAAAAACTGTTTTTT CASSPAVGQNEKLFF
TRBJ2-1 TRBV9 - - TGTGCCAGCAGCGTAGACAACGGCGGAGTGGGGAGTGAGCAGTTCTTC CASSVDNGGVGSEQFF
TRBJ1-2 TRBV15 - - TGTGCCACCAGCCCCCGGGTATCTAGGGTTAACTATGGCTACACCTTC CATSPRVSRVNYGYTF
TRBJ2-2 TRBV5-1 - - TGCGCCAGCAGCTTAACAGGGACGAACACCGGGGAGCTGTTTTTT CASSLTGTNTGELFF
TRBJ2-3 TRBV6-5 - TRBD2 TGTGCCAGCAGTTACCGTAGCGGGAGCACAGATACGCAGTATTTT CASSYRSGSTDTQYF
TRBJ2-3 TRBV28 - - TGTGCCAGCAGTTTAAGGGTCCGGAGGGGAGATACGCAGTATTTT CASSLRVRRGDTQYF
TRBJ2-5 TRBV7-7 - - TGTGCTAGCAGCCCTAGCTCGGGGGAGACCCAGTACTTC CASSPSSGETQYF
TRBJ2-1 TRBV30 - TRBD2 TGTGCCTGGAGTTTGGGGATCGGGAGGGGTCGGGATGAGCAGTTCTTC CAWSLGIGRGRDEQFF
TRBJ1-2 TRBV6-1 - - TGTGCCAGCAGCCCCGACCCCACAGGGAACTATGGCTACACCTTC CASSPDPTGNYGYTF
TRBJ1-5 TRBV10-3 - - TGTGCCATCAGTGAGTCCCACGACGTTCCCAATCAGCCCCAGCATTTT CAISESHDVPNQPQHF
TRBJ2-7 TRBV18 - TRBD1 TGTGCCAGCTCCCCACGGTCGGGGACAGGGCCCTACGAGCAGTACTTC CASSPRSGTGPYEQYF
TRBJ1-1 TRBV5-1 - TRBD1 TGCGCCAGCAGCTCGACTACAGGGGGCACTGAAGCTTTCTTT CASSSTTGGTEAFF
TRBJ1-1 TRBV29-1 few TRBD1 TGCAGCGTTGACCAGGGGGCGAACACTGAAGCTTTCTTT CSVDQGANTEAFF
TRBJ2-7 TRBV4-1 - - TGCGCCAGCAGCCTAACCCCTAGCATTGCCTACGAGCAGTACTTC CASSLTPSIAYEQYF
TRBJ1-1 TRBV19 - - TGTGCCAGTAGTATTCTTCATGACACTGAAGCTTTCTTT CASSILHDTEAFF
TRBJ1-5 TRBV2 - - TGTGCCAGCAGCGGCCCGGTTAGGGCTGGGACTCAGCCCCAGCATTTT CASSGPVRAGTQPQHF
TRBJ1-2 TRBV5-1 few TRBD1 TGCGCCAGCAGCCCCTCCGGGACAGCGCCGTATGGCTACACCTTC CASSPSGTAPYGYTF
TRBJ2-6 TRBV28 - - TGTGCCAGCAGGGGGGGAATTAGCCCCTCTGGGGCCAACGTCCTGACTTTC CASRGGISPSGANVLTF
TRBJ1-2 TRBV19 - - TGTGCCAGTAGTATCTCGCGGGTTGACAGCTACACCTTC CASSISRVDSYTF
TRBJ2-1 TRBV13 - - TGTGCCAGCAGCCTTCGGCTAGACTACAATGAGCAGTTCTTC CASSLRLDYNEQFF
TRBJ2-7 TRBV6-1 - TRBD2 TGTGCCAGCAGTGAAGCGGGGGGGGCCTACGAGCAGTACTTC CASSEAGGAYEQYF
TRBJ2-4 TRBV5-1 - TRBD1 TGCGCCAGCAGCTTGGAGGGACAGGGTGGCATTCAGTACTTC CASSLEGQGGIQYF
TRBJ2-1 TRBV28 - - TGTGCCAGCAGTTTAAGGCTAAGGGGGGGCAGGGATGAGCAGTTCTTC CASSLRLRGGRDEQFF
TRBJ1-1 TRBV11-3 - - TGTGCCAGCAGCTTAGGAGTTAACACTGAAGCTTTCTTT CASSLGVNTEAFF
TRBJ2-3 TRBV2 - - TGTGCCAGCACCTTTAGCACAGATACGCAGTATTTT CASTFSTDTQYF
TRBJ1-4 TRBV28 - - TGTGCCAGCAATCTGGAGCAGCCAACTAATGAAAAACTGTTTTTT CASNLEQPTNEKLFF
TRBJ2-7 TRBV28 - TRBD1 TGTGCCAGCAGTCAGAGAGGACAGGGGGCTACCCACGAGCAGTACTTC CASSQRGQGATHEQYF
TRBJ2-3 TRBV19 - - TGTGCCAGTAGTATAGGCCAGGGATGGCGCACAGATACGCAGTATTTT CASSIGQGWRTDTQYF
TRBJ1-1 TRBV28 - - TGTGCCAGCAGTTTGTCCCTTCTACAGGCGAACACTGAAGCTTTCTTT CASSLSLLQANTEAFF
TRBJ2-7 TRBV30 - - TGTGCCTGGAGTGTACTGAGGGGAGGCATGGACGAGCAGTACTTC CAWSVLRGGMDEQYF
TRBJ2-2 TRBV7-6 once - TGTGCCAGCAGCAGCCGGGACCCGGCCCCCGGGGAGCTGTTTTTT CASSSRDPAPGELFF
TRBJ2-6 TRBV28 - TRBD1 TGTGCCAGCAGTCACCGGGACAGCAGGGCCAACGTCCTGACTTTC CASSHRDSRANVLTF
TRBJ2-1 TRBV30 - TRBD2 TGTGCCTTTAGCGGGAGAGTGTATGAGCAGTTCTTC CAFSGRVYEQFF
TRBJ2-3 TRBV5-1 - TRBD1 TGCGCCAGCAGCTGGGCGGACAGGGGGCGGACAGATACGCAGTATTTT CASSWADRGRTDTQYF
TRBJ1-2 TRBV9 - - TGTGCCAGCAGCGAATTCGGGCGTACGCCTGCTCATGGCTACACCTTC CASSEFGRTPAHGYTF
TRBJ2-5 TRBV10-3 - TRBD1 TGTGCCATCAGTAAACTCCCGGGACAGGGGCAAGAGACCCAGTACTTC CAISKLPGQGQETQYF
TRBJ2-1 TRBV2 - TRBD2 TGTGCCAGCGCCCCCCTTCGAGCGGGAGGTGGGAATGAGCAGTTCTTC CASAPLRAGGGNEQFF